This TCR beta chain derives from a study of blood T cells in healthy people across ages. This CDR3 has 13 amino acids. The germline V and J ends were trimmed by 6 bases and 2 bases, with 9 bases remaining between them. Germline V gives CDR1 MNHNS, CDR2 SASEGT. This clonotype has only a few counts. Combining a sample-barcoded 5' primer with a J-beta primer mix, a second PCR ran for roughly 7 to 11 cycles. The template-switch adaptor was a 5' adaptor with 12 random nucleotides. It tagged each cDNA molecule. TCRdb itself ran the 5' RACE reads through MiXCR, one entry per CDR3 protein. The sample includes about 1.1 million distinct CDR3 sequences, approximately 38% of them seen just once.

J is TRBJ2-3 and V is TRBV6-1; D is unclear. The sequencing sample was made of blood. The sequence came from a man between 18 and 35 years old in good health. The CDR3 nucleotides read TGTGCCAGCAGACAAGACCCCACAGATACGCAGTATTTT. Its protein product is CASRQDPTDTQYF.